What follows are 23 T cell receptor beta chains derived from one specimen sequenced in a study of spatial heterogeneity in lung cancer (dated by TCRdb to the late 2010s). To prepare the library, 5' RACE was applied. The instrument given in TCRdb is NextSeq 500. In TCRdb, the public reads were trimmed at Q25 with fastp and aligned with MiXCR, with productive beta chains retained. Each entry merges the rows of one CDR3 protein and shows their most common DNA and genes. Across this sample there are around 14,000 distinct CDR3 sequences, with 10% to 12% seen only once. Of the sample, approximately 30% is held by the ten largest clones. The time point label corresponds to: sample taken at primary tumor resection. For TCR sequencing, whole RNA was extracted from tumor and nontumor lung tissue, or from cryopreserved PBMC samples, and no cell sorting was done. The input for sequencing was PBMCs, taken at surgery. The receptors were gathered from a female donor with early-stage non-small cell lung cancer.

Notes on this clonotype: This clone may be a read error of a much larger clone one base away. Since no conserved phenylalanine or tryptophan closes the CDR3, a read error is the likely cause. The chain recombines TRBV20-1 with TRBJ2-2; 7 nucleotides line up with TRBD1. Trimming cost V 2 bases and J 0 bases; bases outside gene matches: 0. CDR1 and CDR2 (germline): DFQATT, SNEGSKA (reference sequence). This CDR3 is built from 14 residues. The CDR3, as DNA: TGCAGTGCTAGACAGGGGGCGAACACCGGGGAGCTGTTTATT. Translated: CSARQGANTGELFI.

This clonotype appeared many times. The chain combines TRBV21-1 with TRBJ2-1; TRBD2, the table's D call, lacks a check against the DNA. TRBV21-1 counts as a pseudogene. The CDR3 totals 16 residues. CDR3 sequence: CASSKVTGALLDEQFF. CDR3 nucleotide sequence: TGTGCCAGCAGCAAAGTAACGGGGGCCCTCTTGGATGAGCAGTTCTTC.

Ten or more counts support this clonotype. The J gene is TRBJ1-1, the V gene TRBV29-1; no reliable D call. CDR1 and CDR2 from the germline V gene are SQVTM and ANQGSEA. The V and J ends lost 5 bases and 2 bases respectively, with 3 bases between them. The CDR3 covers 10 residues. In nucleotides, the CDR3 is TGCAGCGTTAAAAACACTGAAGCTTTCTTT. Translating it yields CSVKNTEAFF.

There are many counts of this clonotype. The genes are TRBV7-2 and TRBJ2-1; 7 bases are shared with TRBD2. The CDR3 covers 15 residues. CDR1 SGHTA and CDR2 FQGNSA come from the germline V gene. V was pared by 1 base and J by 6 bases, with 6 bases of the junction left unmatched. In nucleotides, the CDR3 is TGTGCCAGCAGCTTAGTGGAACTAGCGACCAATGAGCAGTTCTTC. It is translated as CASSLVELATNEQFF.

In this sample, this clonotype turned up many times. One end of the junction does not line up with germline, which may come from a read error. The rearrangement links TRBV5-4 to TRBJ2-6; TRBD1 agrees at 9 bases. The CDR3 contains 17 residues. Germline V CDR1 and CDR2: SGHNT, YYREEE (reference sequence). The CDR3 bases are TGTGCCAGCAGCTCCGGGACAGGGTTTGGCGGGGCCGACGTCCTGACTTTC. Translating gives CASSSGTGFGGADVLTF.

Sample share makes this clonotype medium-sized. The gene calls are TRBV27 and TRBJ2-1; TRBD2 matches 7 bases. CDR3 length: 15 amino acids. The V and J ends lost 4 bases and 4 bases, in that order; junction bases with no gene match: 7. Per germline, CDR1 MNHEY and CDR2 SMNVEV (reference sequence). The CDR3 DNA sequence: TGTGCCAGCAGTTCCACCGGACTAGTTTACAATGAGCAGTTCTTC. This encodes CASSSTGLVYNEQFF.

CDR3 coding DNA: TGTGCCAGCAGCTTAGATGCAGGCTCCGAGCAGTACTTC. Its protein is CASSLDAGSEQYF. The chain is built from TRBV13 and TRBJ2-7; D remains ambiguous. There are 13 residues in the CDR3. In germline, CDR1 is PRHDT, CDR2 FYEKMQ (reference sequence). Trimming removed 1 base from V and 6 bases from J, with 10 bases in between.

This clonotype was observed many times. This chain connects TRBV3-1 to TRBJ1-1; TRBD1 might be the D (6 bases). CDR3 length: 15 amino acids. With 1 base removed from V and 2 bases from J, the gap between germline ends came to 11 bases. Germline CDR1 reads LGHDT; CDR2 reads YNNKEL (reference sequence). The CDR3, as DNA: TGTGCCAGCAGCCAAGCTGGCAGGGGAAACACTGAAGCTTTCTTT. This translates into CASSQAGRGNTEAFF.

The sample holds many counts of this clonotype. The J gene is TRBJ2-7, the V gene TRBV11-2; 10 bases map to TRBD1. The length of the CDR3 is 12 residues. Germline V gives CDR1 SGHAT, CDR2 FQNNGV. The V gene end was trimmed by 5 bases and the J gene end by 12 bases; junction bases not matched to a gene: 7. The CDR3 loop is CASSIRQGAGYF. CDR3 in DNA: TGTGCCAGCAGCATAAGACAGGGGGCCGGGTACTTC. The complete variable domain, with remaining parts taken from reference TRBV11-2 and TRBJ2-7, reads EAGVAQSPRYKIIEKRQSVAFWCNPISGHATLYWYQQILGQGPKLLIQFQNNGVVDDSQLPKDRFSAERLKGVDSTLKIQPAKLEDSAVYLCASSIRQGAGYFGPGTRLTVT.

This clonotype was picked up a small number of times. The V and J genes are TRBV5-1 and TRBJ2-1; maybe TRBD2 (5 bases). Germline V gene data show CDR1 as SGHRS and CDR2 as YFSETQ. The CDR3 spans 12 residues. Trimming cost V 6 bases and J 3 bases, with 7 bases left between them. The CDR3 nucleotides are TGCGCCAGCACCGGGGTCTACAATGAGCAGTTCTTC. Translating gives CASTGVYNEQFF.

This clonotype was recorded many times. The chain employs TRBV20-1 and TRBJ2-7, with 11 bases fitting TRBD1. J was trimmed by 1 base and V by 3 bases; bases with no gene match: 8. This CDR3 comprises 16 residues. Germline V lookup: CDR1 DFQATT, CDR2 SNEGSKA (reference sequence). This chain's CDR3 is CSASPAGTGGSYEQYF. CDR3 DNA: TGCAGTGCTAGCCCTGCCGGGACAGGGGGATCCTACGAGCAGTACTTC.

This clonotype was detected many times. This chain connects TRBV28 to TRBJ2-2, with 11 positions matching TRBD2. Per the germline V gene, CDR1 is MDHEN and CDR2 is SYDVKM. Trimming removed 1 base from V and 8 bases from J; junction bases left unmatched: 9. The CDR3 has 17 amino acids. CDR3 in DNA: TGTGCCAGCAGTTTATTCGACCTAGCGGGGGGCCCTGGGGAGCTGTTTTTT. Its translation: CASSLFDLAGGPGELFF.

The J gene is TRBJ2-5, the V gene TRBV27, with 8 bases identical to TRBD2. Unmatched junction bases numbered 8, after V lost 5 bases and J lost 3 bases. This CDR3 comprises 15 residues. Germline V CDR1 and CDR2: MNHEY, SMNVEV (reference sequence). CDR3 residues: CASSSSGVGEETQYF. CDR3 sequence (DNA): TGTGCCAGCAGTAGTAGCGGGGTGGGGGAAGAGACCCAGTACTTC.

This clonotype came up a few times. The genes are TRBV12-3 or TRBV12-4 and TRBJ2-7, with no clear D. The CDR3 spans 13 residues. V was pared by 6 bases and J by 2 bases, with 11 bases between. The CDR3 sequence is CASSPATTYEQYF. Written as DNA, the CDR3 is TGTGCCAGCAGCCCGGCAACCACCTACGAGCAGTACTTC.

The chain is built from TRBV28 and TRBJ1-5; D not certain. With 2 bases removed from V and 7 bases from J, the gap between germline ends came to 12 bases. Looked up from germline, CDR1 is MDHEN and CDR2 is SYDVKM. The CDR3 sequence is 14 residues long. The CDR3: CASSLMVRTQPQHF. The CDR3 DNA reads TGTGCCAGCAGTTTAATGGTCAGAACGCAGCCCCAGCATTTT.

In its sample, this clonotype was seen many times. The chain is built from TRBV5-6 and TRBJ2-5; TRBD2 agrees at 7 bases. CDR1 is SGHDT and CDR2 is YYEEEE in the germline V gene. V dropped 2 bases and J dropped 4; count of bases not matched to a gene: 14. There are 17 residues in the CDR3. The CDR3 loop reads CASSFARTGGTTETQYF. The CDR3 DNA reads TGTGCCAGCAGCTTCGCCCGGACGGGAGGTACCACAGAGACCCAGTACTTC.

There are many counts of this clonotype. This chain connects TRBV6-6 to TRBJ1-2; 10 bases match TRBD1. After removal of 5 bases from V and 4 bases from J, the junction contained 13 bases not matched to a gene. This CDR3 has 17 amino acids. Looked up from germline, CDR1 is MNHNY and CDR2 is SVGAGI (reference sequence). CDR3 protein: CASSDPGQGQSGYGYTF. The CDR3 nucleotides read TGTGCCAGCAGTGACCCGGGACAGGGGCAGTCAGGCTATGGCTACACCTTC.

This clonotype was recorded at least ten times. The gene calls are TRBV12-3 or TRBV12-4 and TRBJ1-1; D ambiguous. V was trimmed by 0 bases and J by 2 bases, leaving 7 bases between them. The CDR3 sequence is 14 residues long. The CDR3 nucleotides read TGTGCCAGCAGTTTAGCTTCAGTTAACACTGAAGCTTTCTTT. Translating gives CASSLASVNTEAFF.

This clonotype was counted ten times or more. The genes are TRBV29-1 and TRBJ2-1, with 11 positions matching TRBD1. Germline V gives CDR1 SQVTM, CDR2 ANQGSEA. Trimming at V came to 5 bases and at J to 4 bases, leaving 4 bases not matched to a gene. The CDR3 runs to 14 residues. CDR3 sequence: CSVLGQGVYNEQFF. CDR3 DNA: TGCAGCGTTTTGGGACAGGGGGTTTACAATGAGCAGTTCTTC.

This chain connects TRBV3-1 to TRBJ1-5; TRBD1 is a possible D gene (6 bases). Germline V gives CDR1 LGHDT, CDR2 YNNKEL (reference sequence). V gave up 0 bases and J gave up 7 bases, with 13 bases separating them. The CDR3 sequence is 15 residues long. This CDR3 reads CASSQDMGARQPQHF. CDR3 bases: TGTGCCAGCAGCCAAGATATGGGGGCTCGGCAGCCCCAGCATTTT.

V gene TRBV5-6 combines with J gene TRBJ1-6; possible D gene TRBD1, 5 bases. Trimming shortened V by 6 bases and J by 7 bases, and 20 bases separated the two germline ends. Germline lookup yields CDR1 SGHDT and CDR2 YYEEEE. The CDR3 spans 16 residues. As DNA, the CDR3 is TGTGCCAGCACCTCAGGAGAGCGGGGCAGAAATTCACCCCTCCACTTT. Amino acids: CASTSGERGRNSPLHF.

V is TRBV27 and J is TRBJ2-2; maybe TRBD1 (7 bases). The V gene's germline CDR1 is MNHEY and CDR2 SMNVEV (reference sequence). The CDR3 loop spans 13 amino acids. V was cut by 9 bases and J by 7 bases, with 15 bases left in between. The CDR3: CASRRGRIGELFF. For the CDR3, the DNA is TGTGCCAGTCGGAGGGGGCGGATCGGGGAGCTGTTTTTT.

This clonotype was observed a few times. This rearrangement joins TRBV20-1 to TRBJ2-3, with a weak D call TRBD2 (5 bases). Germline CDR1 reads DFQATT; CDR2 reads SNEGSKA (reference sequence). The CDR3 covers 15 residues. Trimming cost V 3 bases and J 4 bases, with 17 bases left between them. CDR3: CSARIRTYGADTQYF. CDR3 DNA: TGCAGTGCTAGGATACGGACCTACGGGGCAGATACGCAGTATTTT.